A single sample is the source of the 5 T cell receptor beta chains below, sequenced in a study of regulatory T cells in long-lasting Graves disease. iRepertoire HTBI primers and Arm-PCR of CDR3 regions built TCR beta libraries. TCRdb re-called the multiplex PCR reads through MiXCR, storing one row per CDR3 protein. The sample has some 370,000 distinct CDR3 sequences, roughly 25% seen once. Regarding time point: persistent/refractory GD, antithyroid drugs over 5 years with positive TRAb. Scientists built the TCR library using RNA that was extracted from PBMCs. The source material was peripheral blood mononuclear cells (PBMCs), sampled when the disease was refractory, from a patient treated with antithyroid drugs. These receptors came from a woman aged 40-49 years with Graves disease.

This clonotype was picked up many times. The chain couples TRBV7-9 to TRBJ2-7, with a tentative D call TRBD2 (6 bases). The V and J ends lost 1 base and 12 bases respectively, with 10 bases between them. CDR1 is SEHNR and CDR2 is FQNEAQ in the germline V gene (reference sequence). The CDR3 runs to 11 residues. DNA of the CDR3: TGTGCCAGCAGCTTAGGAGGGGACTGGTACTTC. Translated, it gives CASSLGGDWYF.

This clonotype occurred once. This rearrangement joins TRBV4-2 to TRBJ2-7; maybe TRBD2 (5 bases). Germline V gene lookup returns CDR1 LGHNA and CDR2 YNFKEQ. This CDR3 comprises 15 residues. V was shortened by 1 base and J by 0 bases, with 10 bases between the two germline ends. CDR3 in DNA: TGTGCCAGCAGCCAAGCATACCGGGACTCCTACGAGCAGTACTTC. It yields the protein CASSQAYRDSYEQYF.

J is TRBJ2-2 and V is TRBV6-1; 10 bases match TRBD1. The germline V gene has CDR1 MNHNS and CDR2 SASEGT. J was trimmed by 5 bases and V by 4 bases; bases with no gene match: 4. CDR3 size: 15 residues. CDR3 bases: TGTGCCAGCAGTGGGGACAGGGGAGAAACCGGGGAGCTGTTTTTT. Residues: CASSGDRGETGELFF.

The chain joins TRBV20-1 to TRBJ1-3, with TRBD1 identical over 7 bases. Germline V gene sequence: CDR1 DFQATT, CDR2 SNEGSKA (reference sequence). J was trimmed by 4 bases and V by 4 bases; bases with no gene match: 4. The CDR3 runs to 13 residues. The CDR3 here is CSAKTGSGNTIYF. In nucleotides, the CDR3 is TGCAGTGCTAAGACAGGGTCGGGAAACACCATATATTTT.

The sample holds many counts of this clonotype. The chain has TRBV7-2 and TRBJ2-7, with 10 nucleotides matching TRBD2. The CDR3 spans 15 residues. V lost 1 base and J lost 4; bases outside the gene matches: 4. Looked up from germline, CDR1 is SGHTA and CDR2 is FQGNSA. The CDR3: CASSLGPSGRYEQYF. In nucleotides, the CDR3 is TGTGCCAGCAGCTTAGGGCCTAGCGGGAGATACGAGCAGTACTTC.